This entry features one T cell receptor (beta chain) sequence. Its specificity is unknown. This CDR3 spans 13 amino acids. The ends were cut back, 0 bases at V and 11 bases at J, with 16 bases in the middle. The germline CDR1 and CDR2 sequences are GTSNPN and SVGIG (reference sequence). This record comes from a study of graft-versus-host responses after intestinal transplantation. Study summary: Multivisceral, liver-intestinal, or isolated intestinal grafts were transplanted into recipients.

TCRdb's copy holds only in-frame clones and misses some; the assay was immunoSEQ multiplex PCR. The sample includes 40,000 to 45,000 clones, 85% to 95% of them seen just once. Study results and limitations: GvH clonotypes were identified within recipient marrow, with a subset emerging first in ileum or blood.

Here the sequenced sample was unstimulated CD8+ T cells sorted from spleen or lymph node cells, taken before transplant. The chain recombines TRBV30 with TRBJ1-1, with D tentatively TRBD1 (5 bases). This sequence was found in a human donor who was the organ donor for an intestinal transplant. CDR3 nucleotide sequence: TGTGCCTGGAGTGTACCTGGGGGTGTAGACGCTTTCTTT. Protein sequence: CAWSVPGGVDAFF.